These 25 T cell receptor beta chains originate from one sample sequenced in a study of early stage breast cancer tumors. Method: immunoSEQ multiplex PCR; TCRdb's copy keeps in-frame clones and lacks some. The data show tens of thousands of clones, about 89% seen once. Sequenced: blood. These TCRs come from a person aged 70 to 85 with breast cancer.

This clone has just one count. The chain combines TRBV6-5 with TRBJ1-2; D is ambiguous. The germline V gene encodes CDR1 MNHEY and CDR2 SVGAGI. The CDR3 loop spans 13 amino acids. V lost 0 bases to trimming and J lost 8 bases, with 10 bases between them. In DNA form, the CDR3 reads TGTGCCAGCAGTTACTCGCGGGGTCGGGGCTACACCTTC. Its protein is CASSYSRGRGYTF.

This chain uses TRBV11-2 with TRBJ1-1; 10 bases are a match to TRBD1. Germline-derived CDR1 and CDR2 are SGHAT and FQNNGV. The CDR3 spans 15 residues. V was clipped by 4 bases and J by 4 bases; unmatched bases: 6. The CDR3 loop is CASSSGQGRGTEAFF. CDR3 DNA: TGTGCCAGCAGCTCGGGACAGGGGAGAGGCACTGAAGCTTTCTTT. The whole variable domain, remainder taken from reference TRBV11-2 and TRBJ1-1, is EAGVAQSPRYKIIEKRQSVAFWCNPISGHATLYWYQQILGQGPKLLIQFQNNGVVDDSQLPKDRFSAERLKGVDSTLKIQPAKLEDSAVYLCASSSGQGRGTEAFFGQGTRLTVV.

CDR3 protein: CASSFGQAYEQYF. The CDR3 nucleotides read TGTGCCAGCAGCTTTGGACAGGCCTACGAGCAGTACTTC. The chain has TRBV7-2 and TRBJ2-7, with TRBD1 matching over 7 bases. The trim removed 3 bases at V and 2 bases at J, leaving 1 base unmatched. CDR3 length: 13 amino acids. Germline values: CDR1 SGHTA, CDR2 FQGNSA.

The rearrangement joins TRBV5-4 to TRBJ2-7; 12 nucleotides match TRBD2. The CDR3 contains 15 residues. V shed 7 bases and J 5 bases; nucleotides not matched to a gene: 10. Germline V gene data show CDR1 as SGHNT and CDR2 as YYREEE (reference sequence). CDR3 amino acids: CASGASGRAGDEQYF. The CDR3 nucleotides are TGTGCCAGCGGGGCTAGCGGGAGGGCCGGTGACGAGCAGTACTTC.

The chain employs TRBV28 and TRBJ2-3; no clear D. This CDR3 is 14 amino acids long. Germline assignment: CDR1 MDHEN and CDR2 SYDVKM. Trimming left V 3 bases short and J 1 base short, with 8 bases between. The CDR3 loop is CASSFSPGTDTQYF. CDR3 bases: TGTGCCAGCAGTTTTTCCCCGGGCACAGATACGCAGTATTTT.

This CDR3 is CASSSSGGSYGYTF. CDR3 bases: TGTGCCAGTAGTTCATCTGGGGGGTCCTATGGCTACACCTTC. The rearrangement uses TRBV19 and TRBJ1-2, with D possibly being TRBD1 (5 bases). This CDR3 comprises 14 residues. CDR1 LNHDA and CDR2 SQIVND come from the germline V gene (reference sequence). The germline V and J ends were trimmed by 5 bases and 4 bases, with 14 bases remaining between them.

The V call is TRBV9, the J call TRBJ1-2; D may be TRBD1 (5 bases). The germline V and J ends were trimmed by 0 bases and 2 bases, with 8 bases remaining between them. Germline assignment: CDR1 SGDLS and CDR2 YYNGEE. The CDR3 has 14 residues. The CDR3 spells CASSVAGVNYGYTF. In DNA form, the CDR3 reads TGTGCCAGCAGCGTAGCGGGGGTCAACTATGGCTACACCTTC.

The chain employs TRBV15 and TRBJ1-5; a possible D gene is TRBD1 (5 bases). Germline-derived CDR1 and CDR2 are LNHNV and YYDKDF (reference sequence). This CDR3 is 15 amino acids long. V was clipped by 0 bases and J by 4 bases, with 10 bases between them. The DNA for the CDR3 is TGTGCCACCAGCAGAGATCTACAGGAAAATCAGCCCCAGCATTTT. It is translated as CATSRDLQENQPQHF.

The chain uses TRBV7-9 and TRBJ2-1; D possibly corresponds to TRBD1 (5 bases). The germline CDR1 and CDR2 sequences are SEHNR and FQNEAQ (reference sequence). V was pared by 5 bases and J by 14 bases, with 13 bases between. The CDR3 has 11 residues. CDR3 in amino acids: CASSQALQEFF. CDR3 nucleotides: TGTGCCAGCAGCCAAGCACTACAGGAGTTCTTC.

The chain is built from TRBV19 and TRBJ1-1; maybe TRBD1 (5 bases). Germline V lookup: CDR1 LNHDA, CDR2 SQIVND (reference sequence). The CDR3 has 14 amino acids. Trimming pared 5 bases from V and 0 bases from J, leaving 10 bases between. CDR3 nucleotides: TGTGCCAGTAGTGTCACCAGGGTGAACACTGAAGCTTTCTTT. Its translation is CASSVTRVNTEAFF.

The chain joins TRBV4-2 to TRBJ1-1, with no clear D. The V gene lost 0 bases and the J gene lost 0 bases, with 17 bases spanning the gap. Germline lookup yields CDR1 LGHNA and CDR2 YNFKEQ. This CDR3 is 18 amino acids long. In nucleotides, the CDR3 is TGTGCCAGCAGCCAAGAAAGAGGAAGGCACCTCATGAACACTGAAGCTTTCTTT. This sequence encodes CASSQERGRHLMNTEAFF.

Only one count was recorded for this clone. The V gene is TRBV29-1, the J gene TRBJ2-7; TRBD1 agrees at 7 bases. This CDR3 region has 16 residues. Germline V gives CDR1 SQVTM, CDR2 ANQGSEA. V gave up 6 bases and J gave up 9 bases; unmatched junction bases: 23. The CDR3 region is CSVEGFRQGPQGGQYF. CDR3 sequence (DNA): TGCAGCGTAGAGGGATTCCGACAGGGTCCCCAAGGTGGGCAGTACTTC.

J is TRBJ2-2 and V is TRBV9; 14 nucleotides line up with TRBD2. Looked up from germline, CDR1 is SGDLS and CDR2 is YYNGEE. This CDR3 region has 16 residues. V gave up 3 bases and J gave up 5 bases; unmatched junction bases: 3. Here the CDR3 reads CASSARTSGRTGELFF. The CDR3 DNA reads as TGTGCCAGCAGCGCCCGGACTAGCGGGAGGACCGGGGAGCTGTTTTTT.

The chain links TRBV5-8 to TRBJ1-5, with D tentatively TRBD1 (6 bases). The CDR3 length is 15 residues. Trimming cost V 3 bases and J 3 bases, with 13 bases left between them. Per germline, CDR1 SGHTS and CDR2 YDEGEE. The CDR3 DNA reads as TGTGCCAGCAGCTATCAGGGGTCCCCCAATCAGCCCCAGCATTTT. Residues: CASSYQGSPNQPQHF.

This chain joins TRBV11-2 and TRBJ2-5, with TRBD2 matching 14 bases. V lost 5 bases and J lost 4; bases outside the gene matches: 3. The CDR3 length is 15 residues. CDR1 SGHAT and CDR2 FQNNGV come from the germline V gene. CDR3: CASSAGLAGAETQYF. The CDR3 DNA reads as TGTGCCAGCAGCGCGGGACTAGCGGGAGCAGAGACCCAGTACTTC.

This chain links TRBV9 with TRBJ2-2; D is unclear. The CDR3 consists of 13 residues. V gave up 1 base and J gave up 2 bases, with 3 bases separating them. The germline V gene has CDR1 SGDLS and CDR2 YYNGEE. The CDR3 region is CASSVTNTGELFF. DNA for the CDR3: TGTGCCAGCAGCGTAACAAACACCGGGGAGCTGTTTTTT.

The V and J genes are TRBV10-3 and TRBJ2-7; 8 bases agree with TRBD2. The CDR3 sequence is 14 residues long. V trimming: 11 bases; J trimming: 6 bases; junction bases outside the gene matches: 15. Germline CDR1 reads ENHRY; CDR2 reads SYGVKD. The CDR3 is CAVLRAGGGGEQYF. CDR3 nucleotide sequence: TGTGCCGTCCTAAGGGCGGGAGGTGGGGGCGAGCAGTACTTC.

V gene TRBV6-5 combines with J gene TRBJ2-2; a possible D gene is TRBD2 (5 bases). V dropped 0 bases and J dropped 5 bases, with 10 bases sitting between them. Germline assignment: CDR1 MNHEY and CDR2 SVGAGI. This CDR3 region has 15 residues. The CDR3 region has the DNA TGTGCCAGCAGTTACTCGGATCCGGGAACCGGGGAGCTGTTTTTT. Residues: CASSYSDPGTGELFF.

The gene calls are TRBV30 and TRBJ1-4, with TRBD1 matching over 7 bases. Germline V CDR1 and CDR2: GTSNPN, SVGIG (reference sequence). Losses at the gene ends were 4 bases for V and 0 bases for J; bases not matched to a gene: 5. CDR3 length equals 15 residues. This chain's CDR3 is CAWTPGTATNEKLFF. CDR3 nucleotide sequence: TGTGCCTGGACCCCAGGGACAGCAACTAATGAAAAACTGTTTTTT.

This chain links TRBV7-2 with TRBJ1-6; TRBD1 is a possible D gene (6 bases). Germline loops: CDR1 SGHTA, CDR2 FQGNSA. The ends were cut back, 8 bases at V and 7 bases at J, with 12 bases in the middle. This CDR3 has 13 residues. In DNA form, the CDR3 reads TGTGCCAGCCGCCGGGACACCAATTCACCCCTCCACTTT. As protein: CASRRDTNSPLHF.

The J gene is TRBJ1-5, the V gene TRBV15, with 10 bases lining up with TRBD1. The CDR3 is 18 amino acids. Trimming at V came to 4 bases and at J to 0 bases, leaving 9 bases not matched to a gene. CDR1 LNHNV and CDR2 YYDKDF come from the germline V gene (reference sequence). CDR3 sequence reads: CATSTDRGTPYSNQPQHF. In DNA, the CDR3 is TGTGCCACCAGCACGGACAGGGGGACCCCCTATAGCAATCAGCCCCAGCATTTT. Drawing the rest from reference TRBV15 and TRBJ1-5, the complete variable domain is DAMVIQNPRYQVTQFGKPVTLSCSQTLNHNVMYWYQQKSSQAPKLLFHYYDKDFNNEADTPDNFQSRRPNTSFCFLDIRSPGLGDTAMYLCATSTDRGTPYSNQPQHFGDGTRLSIL.

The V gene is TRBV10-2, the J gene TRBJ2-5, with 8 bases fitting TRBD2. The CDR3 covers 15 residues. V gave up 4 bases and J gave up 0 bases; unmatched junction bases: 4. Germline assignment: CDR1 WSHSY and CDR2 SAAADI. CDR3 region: CASSGKRGNQETQYF. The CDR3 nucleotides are TGCGCCAGCAGTGGGAAGCGGGGGAACCAAGAGACCCAGTACTTC.

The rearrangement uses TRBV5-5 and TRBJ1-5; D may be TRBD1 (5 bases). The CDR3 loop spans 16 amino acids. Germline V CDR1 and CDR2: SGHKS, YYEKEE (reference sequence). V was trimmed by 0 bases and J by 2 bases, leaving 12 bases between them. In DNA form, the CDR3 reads TGTGCCAGCAGCTTGGCAGTGGGGCTTGGCAATCAGCCCCAGCATTTT. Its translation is CASSLAVGLGNQPQHF.

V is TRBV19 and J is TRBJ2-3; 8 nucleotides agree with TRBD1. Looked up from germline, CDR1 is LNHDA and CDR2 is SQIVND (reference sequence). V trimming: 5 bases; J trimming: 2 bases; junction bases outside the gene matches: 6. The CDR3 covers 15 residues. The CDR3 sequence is CASSDRDRYTDTQYF. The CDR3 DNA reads TGTGCCAGTAGTGATCGGGACAGGTACACAGATACGCAGTATTTT.

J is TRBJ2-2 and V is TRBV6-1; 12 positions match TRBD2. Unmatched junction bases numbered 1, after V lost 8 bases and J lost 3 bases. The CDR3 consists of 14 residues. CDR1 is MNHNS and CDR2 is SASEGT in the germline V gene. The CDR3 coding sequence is TGTGCCAGCCTAGCGGGAGGGGACACCGGGGAGCTGTTTTTT. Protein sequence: CASLAGGDTGELFF.